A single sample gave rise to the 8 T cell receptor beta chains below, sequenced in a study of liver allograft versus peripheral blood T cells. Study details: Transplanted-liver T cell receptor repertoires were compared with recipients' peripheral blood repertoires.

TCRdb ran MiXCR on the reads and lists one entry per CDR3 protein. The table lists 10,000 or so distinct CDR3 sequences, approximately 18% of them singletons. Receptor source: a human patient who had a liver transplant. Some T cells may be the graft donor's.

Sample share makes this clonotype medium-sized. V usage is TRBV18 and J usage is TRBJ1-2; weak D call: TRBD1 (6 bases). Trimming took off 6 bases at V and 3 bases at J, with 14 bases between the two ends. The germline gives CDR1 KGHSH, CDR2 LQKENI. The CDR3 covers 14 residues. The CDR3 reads CASSPSSGDYGYTF. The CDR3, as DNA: TGTGCCAGCTCGCCTTCTTCAGGGGACTATGGCTACACCTTC.

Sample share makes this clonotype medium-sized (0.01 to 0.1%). CDR3 coding DNA: TGTGCCAGCAGTGAGGGCCCGAGGGCTAACTATGGCTACACCTTC. Protein: CASSEGPRANYGYTF. The V call is TRBV6-1, the J call TRBJ1-2; no definite D call. The CDR3 runs 15 residues. Per the germline V gene, CDR1 is MNHNS and CDR2 is SASEGT. V was clipped by 3 bases and J by 0 bases, with 11 bases between them.

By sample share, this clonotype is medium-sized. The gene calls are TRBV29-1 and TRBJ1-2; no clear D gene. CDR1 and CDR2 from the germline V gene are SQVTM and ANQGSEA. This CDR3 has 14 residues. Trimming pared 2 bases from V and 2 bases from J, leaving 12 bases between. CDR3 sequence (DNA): TGCAGCGTTGAACTAGGTTCTTCCAACTATGGCTACACCTTC. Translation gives CSVELGSSNYGYTF.

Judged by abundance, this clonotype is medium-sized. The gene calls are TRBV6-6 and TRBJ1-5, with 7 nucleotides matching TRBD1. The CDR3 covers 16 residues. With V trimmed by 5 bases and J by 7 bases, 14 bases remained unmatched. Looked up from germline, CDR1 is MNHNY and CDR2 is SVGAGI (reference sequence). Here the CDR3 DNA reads TGTGCCAGCAGTCCACCTCGCCAGGGGGTGTTCCAGCCCCAGCATTTT. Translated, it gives CASSPPRQGVFQPQHF.

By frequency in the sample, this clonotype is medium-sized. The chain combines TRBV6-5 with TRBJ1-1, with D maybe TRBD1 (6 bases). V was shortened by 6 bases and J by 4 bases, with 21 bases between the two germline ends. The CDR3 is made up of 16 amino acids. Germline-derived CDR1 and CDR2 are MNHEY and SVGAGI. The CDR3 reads CASRPTTYRVVTEAFF. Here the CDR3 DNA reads TGTGCCAGCAGACCGACGACGTACAGGGTGGTCACTGAAGCTTTCTTT.

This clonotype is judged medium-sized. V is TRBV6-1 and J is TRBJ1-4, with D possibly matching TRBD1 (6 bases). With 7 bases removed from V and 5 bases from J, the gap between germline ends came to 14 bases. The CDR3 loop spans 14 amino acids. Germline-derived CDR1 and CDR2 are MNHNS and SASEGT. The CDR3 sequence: CASTQGSGNEKLFF. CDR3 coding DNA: TGTGCCAGCACCCAGGGGTCCGGGAATGAAAAACTGTTTTTT.

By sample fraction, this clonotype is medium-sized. CDR3 region: CASSRGGEAFF. In nucleotides, the CDR3 is TGTGCCAGCTCCCGGGGGGGAGAAGCTTTCTTT. The chain carries TRBV7-2 and TRBJ1-1, with D perhaps matching TRBD1 (5 bases). The CDR3 loop spans 11 amino acids. Trimming removed 8 bases at V and 8 bases at J, with 12 bases between. Germline V gives CDR1 SGHTA, CDR2 FQGNSA.

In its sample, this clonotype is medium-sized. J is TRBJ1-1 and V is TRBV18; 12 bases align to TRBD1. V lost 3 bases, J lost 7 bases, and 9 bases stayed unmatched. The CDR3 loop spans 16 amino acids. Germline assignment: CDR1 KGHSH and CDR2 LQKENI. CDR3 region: CASSPSSGTGGGEAFF. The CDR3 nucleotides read TGTGCCAGCTCACCCTCCTCCGGGACAGGGGGCGGTGAAGCTTTCTTT. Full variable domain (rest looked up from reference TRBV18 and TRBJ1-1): NAGVMQNPRHLVRRRGQEARLRCSPMKGHSHVYWYRQLPEEGLKFMVYLQKENIIDESGMPKERFSAEFPKEGPSILRIQQVVRGDSAAYFCASSPSSGTGGGEAFFGQGTRLTVV.